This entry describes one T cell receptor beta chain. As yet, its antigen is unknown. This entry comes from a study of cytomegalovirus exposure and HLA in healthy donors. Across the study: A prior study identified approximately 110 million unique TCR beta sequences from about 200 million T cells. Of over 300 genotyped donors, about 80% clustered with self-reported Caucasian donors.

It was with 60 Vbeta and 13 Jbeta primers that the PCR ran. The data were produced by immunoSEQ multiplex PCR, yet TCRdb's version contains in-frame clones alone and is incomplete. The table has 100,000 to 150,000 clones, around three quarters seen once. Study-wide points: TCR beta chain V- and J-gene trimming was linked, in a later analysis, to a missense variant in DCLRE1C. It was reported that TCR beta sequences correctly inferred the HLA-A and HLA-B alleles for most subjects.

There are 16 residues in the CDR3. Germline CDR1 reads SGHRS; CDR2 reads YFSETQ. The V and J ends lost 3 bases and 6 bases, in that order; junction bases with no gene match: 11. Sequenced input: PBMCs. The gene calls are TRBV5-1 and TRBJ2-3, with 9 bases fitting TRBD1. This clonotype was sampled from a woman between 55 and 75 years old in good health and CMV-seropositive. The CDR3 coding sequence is TGCGCCAGCAGCTCCCGGACGGGACAGGGTTGGGATACGCAGTATTTT. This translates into CASSSRTGQGWDTQYF.